The T cell receptor (beta chain) described here comes from a study of T cell changes during pregnancy in multiple sclerosis. This clone came up once. Germline V gene data show CDR1 as MNHEY and CDR2 as SMNVEV (reference sequence). The CDR3 sequence is 15 residues long. After removal of 6 bases from V and 5 bases from J, the junction contained 12 bases not matched to a gene. The table came from immunoSEQ multiplex PCR; TCRdb's copy has only in-frame clones and leaves some out. The repertoire holds more than 35,000 clones, with 90% to 95% as singletons. The chain links TRBV27 to TRBJ2-5, with TRBD2 matching over 7 bases. The TCR comes from a female donor in good health, enrolled as a control in a pregnancy study. This specimen consisted of CD4+ T cells from peripheral blood mononuclear cells, obtained in the third trimester of pregnancy. CDR3 sequence: CASRTNPGLRETQYF. The CDR3 DNA reads TGTGCCAGCAGAACTAATCCGGGACTAAGGGAGACCCAGTACTTC.